Each of the 10 T cell receptor beta chains below was sequenced from the same sample in a study of blood T cell repertoires in COVID-19. Clones were sequenced by immunoSEQ multiplex PCR, and TCRdb holds only the in-frame ones, with some missing. The sample lists roughly 430,000 clones; 88% were seen once. Sequenced: PBMCs or T cells enriched from blood (not recorded which). The receptors shown here come from a woman between 40 and 55 years old with acute COVID-19.

J is TRBJ1-1 and V is TRBV27; 7 positions match TRBD1. Germline V gene data show CDR1 as MNHEY and CDR2 as SMNVEV (reference sequence). V lost 5 bases and J lost 6; bases outside the gene matches: 12. The CDR3 loop spans 15 amino acids. The CDR3 reads CASSLGQATVAEAFF. CDR3 sequence (DNA): TGTGCCAGCAGTCTCGGACAGGCGACAGTGGCTGAAGCTTTCTTT.

V gene TRBV2 combines with J gene TRBJ1-5; the D gene is possibly TRBD1 (5 bases). The germline V gene has CDR1 SNHLY and CDR2 FYNNEI. Trimming stripped 8 bases from V and 7 bases from J, with 15 bases between. The CDR3 totals 13 residues. For the CDR3, the DNA is TGTGCCAGCCACCCGGGGGGGAACCAGCCCCAGCATTTT. As protein: CASHPGGNQPQHF.

This clone was recorded only once. The rearrangement links TRBV19 to TRBJ2-7, with no clear D. Trimming stripped 3 bases from V and 0 bases from J, with 12 bases between. Germline V gene data show CDR1 as LNHDA and CDR2 as SQIVND (reference sequence). This CDR3 region has 15 residues. CDR3 protein: CASSITESFSYEQYF. CDR3 DNA sequence: TGTGCCAGTAGTATTACGGAGTCATTCTCCTACGAGCAGTACTTC.

This clone was picked up one time. As DNA, the CDR3 is TGTGCCAGCAGCCCCGGACAGGGTTTGATGGAGCAGTACTTC. Residues: CASSPGQGLMEQYF. This chain connects TRBV5-4 to TRBJ2-7; the match to TRBD1 covers 8 bases. The CDR3 is made up of 14 amino acids. Per germline, CDR1 SGHNT and CDR2 YYREEE (reference sequence). Unmatched junction bases numbered 10, after V lost 4 bases and J lost 7 bases.

CDR3 bases: TGTGCCTGGAGTGTATCGGGACACCGAGGAATAGAGACCCAGTACTTC. This sequence encodes CAWSVSGHRGIETQYF. The rearrangement links TRBV30 to TRBJ2-5, with a tentative D call TRBD1 (6 bases). This CDR3 is 16 amino acids long. Germline-derived CDR1 and CDR2 are GTSNPN and SVGIG (reference sequence). The germline V and J ends were trimmed by 0 bases and 4 bases, with 18 bases remaining between them. The full variable domain, its missing parts supplied by reference TRBV30 and TRBJ2-5, is SQTIHQWPATLVQPVGSPLSLECTVEGTSNPNLYWYRQAAGRGLQLLFYSVGIGQISSEVPQNLSASRPQDRQFILSSKKLLLSDSGFYLCAWSVSGHRGIETQYFGPGTRLLVL.

This chain connects TRBV5-4 to TRBJ2-7, with a tentative D call TRBD1 (5 bases). The CDR3 extends over 15 amino acids. V shed 1 base and J shed 2 bases, with 13 bases lying between them. Per germline, CDR1 SGHNT and CDR2 YYREEE (reference sequence). The DNA of the CDR3 is TGTGCCAGCAGCTTGCGGCTGCCGGACACCTACGAGCAGTACTTC. The encoded protein is CASSLRLPDTYEQYF.

This rearrangement joins TRBV2 to TRBJ1-6; TRBD1 matches at 7 bases. The germline CDR1 and CDR2 sequences are SNHLY and FYNNEI. V was pared by 7 bases and J by 4 bases, with 1 base of the junction left unmatched. The CDR3 extends over 13 amino acids. In nucleotides, the CDR3 is TGTGCCAGCAAGGGGGCGTATAATTCACCCCTCCACTTT. Its translation is CASKGAYNSPLHF.

This chain joins TRBV6-5 and TRBJ1-1, with 7 bases that match TRBD1. V was pared by 6 bases and J by 7 bases, with 5 bases of the junction left unmatched. The CDR3 covers 12 residues. Germline-derived CDR1 and CDR2 are MNHEY and SVGAGI. CDR3 DNA sequence: TGTGCCAGCAGCCGCCGGGACAGTGAAGCTTTCTTT. Protein product: CASSRRDSEAFF.

The chain employs TRBV2 and TRBJ1-4; 7 positions match TRBD1. Germline V lookup: CDR1 SNHLY, CDR2 FYNNEI. This CDR3 comprises 15 residues. Trimming took 3 bases from V and 6 from J; bases not matched to a gene: 7. The CDR3 loop reads CASSDKGGVDEKLFF. CDR3 nucleotide sequence: TGTGCCAGCAGTGATAAAGGGGGCGTGGATGAAAAACTGTTTTTT.

This chain connects TRBV5-4 to TRBJ2-3; TRBD1 agrees at 8 bases. The V gene's germline CDR1 is SGHNT and CDR2 YYREEE (reference sequence). J gave up 0 bases and V 5 bases, and 8 bases lay outside the gene matches. The CDR3 length is 16 residues. CDR3 sequence (DNA): TGTGCCAGCAGTCGGGGACAGGTTCTTAGCACAGATACGCAGTATTTT. Encoded protein: CASSRGQVLSTDTQYF.